What follows are 3 T cell receptor beta chains derived from one specimen sequenced in a study of siplizumab effects on memory and regulatory T cells. TCRdb's table, derived via immunoSEQ multiplex PCR, lists solely in-frame clones and lacks some. Found here are 2,500 to 3,500 clones, 55% to 65% of them singletons; the top ten hold 55% to 60%. The sample was TEMRA CD8+ T cells sorted from blood. Subset described: unstimulated CD8+ CD45RA+ effector memory T cells. The receptors were gathered from a human donor in good health.

This chain uses TRBV4-1 with TRBJ2-3, with D uncertain. The length of the CDR3 is 12 residues. V lost 4 bases and J 4 bases, leaving 6 bases between the germline ends. CDR1 MGHRA and CDR2 YSYEKL come from the germline V gene. CDR3: CASSLGSDTQYF. CDR3 DNA sequence: TGCGCCAGCAGCCTGGGCTCAGATACGCAGTATTTT.

V is TRBV13 and J is TRBJ2-7; TRBD2 matches at 8 bases. Per germline, CDR1 PRHDT and CDR2 FYEKMQ (reference sequence). This CDR3 has 16 amino acids. V shed 5 bases and J 2 bases; nucleotides not matched to a gene: 11. The CDR3 DNA sequence: TGTGCCAGCAGCCTATCTGGCGCGGGAGGTCCCTACGAGCAGTACTTC. Translating gives CASSLSGAGGPYEQYF.

The V call is TRBV29-1, the J call TRBJ1-1; D is possibly TRBD1 (6 bases). V lost 3 bases, J lost 4 bases, and 15 bases lay in between. The CDR3 extends over 14 amino acids. Germline assignment: CDR1 SQVTM and CDR2 ANQGSEA. CDR3 DNA: TGCAGCGTTGATCTCAGGGGCCTGGGCACTGAAGCTTTCTTT. Its protein is CSVDLRGLGTEAFF.